The present TCR beta chain was sequenced within a study of response to subunit inactivated influenza vaccine. TCRdb reprocessed the RT-PCR reads with MiXCR, giving one entry per CDR3 protein. The sample consists of about 650,000 distinct CDR3 sequences, 11% to 15% of them appearing once. V shed 1 base and J shed 1 base, with 14 bases lying between them. Germline CDR1 and CDR2: SGHTA and FQGNSA. The CDR3 runs to 16 residues. Study results and limitations: Each seasonal flu vaccination may recruit only limited new T cells, authors suggested.

In its sample, this clonotype was seen a few times. What it binds is unknown. The rearrangement joins TRBV7-2 to TRBJ2-7; the D gene is possibly TRBD2 (5 bases). This TCR was sampled from a man aged 45 to 65 who received an inactivated influenza vaccine. Material: PBMCs from blood, obtained approximately 15 days before vaccination. The CDR3 sequence is CASSLEVGVRSYEQYF. DNA of the CDR3: TGTGCCAGCAGCTTAGAAGTCGGGGTCCGGTCCTACGAGCAGTACTTC. The full variable domain, with the rest looked up from reference TRBV7-2 and TRBJ2-7, is GAGVSQSPSNKVTEKGKDVELRCDPISGHTALYWYRQSLGQGLEFLIYFQGNSAPDKSGLPSDRFSAERTGGSVSTLTIQRTQQEDSAVYLCASSLEVGVRSYEQYFGPGTRLTVT.